This TCR beta chain derives from a study of early T cells in non-severe SARS-CoV-2 infection. The CDR3 consists of 14 residues. With 5 bases removed from V and 3 bases from J, the gap between germline ends came to 8 bases. One entry per CDR3 protein, called by TCRdb with MiXCR from the 5' RACE reads. There are around 35,000 distinct CDR3 sequences in the sample; 5.7% occur only once, and about 5.3% lies in the top ten. This receptor was taken from an adult who was a healthcare worker with PCR-confirmed SARS-CoV-2 infection or an uninfected control (not recorded which). Specimen: whole blood. The chain is built from TRBV12-3 or TRBV12-4 and TRBJ1-6; the D is unclear. DNA of the CDR3: TGTGCCAGCAGTCCGGATGGCTATAATTCACCCCTCCACTTT. Its protein product is CASSPDGYNSPLHF.